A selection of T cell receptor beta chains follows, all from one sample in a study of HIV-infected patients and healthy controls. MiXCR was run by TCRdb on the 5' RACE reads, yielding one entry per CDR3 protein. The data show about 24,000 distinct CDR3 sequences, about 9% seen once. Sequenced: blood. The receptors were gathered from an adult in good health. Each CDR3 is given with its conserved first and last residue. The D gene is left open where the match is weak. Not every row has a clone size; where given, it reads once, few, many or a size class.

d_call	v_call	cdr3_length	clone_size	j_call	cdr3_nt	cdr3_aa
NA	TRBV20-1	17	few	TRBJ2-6	TGCAGTGCACCACCAAGGGACGGGACCTCTGGGGCCAACGTCCTGACTTTC	CSAPPRDGTSGANVLTF
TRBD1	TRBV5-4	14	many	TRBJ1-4	TGTGCCAGCAGCTTGGGACAGGGGAATGAAAAACTGTTTTTT	CASSLGQGNEKLFF
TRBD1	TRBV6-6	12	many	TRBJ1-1	TGTGCCAGCAGCTCCGGACAGGGGATGGCTTTCTTT	CASSSGQGMAFF
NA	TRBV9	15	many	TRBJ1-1	TGTGCCAGCAGCGTAGGGGCCGGAAGCGGGACTGAAGCTTTCTTT	CASSVGAGSGTEAFF
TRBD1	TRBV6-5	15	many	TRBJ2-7	TGTGCCAGCAGATCCGGGACAGGGGCGAGTTACGAGCAGTACTTC	CASRSGTGASYEQYF
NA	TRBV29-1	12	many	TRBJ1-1	TGCAGCGTTGATGGGGGGAGGTCTGAAGCTTTCTTT	CSVDGGRSEAFF
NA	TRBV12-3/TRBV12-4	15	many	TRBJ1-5	TGTGCCAGCAGTTTACAGCGCCACGAAAATCAGCCCCAGCATTTT	CASSLQRHENQPQHF
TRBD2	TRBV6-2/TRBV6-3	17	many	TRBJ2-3	TGTGCCAGCAGTTACCGACACGGGAGACTAGCGTCAGATACGCAGTATTTT	CASSYRHGRLASDTQYF
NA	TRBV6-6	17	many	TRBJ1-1	TGTGCCAGCAGTTACTCGACTATGAGACACCTGAACACTGAAGCTTTCTTT	CASSYSTMRHLNTEAFF
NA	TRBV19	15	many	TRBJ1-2	TGTGCCAGTAGTACCCCAGATCCCATTCCTTATGGCTACACCTTC	CASSTPDPIPYGYTF
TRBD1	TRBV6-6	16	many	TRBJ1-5	TGTGCCAGTTCCGGGACAGGGTTAATCAGCAATCAGCCCCAGCATTTT	CASSGTGLISNQPQHF
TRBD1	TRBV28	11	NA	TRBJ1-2	TGTGCCAGCAGTGGAGGACAGGGTTACACCTTC	CASSGGQGYTF
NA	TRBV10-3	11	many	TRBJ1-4	TGTGCCCGCACACAGGGTGAAAAACTGTTTTTT	CARTQGEKLFF
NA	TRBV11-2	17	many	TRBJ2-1	TGTGCCAGCAGCGCCCAACAGGCTATGAGCTCCTACAATGAGCAGTTCTTC	CASSAQQAMSSYNEQFF
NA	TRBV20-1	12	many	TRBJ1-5	TGCAGTGCTCTACCAGGCAATCAGCCCCAGCATTTT	CSALPGNQPQHF
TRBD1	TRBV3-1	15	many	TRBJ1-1	TGTGCCAGCAGCGGACTACAGGGGGTTGGGACTGAAGCTTTCTTT	CASSGLQGVGTEAFF
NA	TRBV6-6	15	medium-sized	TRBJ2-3	TGTGCCAGCAGGCTCGACGGGACATCCACAGATACGCAGTATTTT	CASRLDGTSTDTQYF
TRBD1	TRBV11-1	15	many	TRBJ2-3	TGTGCCAGCAGCCAAGGACAGGGCCTGCCAGATACGCAGTATTTT	CASSQGQGLPDTQYF
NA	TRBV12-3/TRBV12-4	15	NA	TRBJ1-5	TGTGCCAGCAGCCCAGGACAGACCCCACGGCAGCCCCAGCATTTT	CASSPGQTPRQPQHF
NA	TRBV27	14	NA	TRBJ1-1	TGTGCCAGCAGACATTCGAGGCTTCCCACTGAAGCTTTCTTT	CASRHSRLPTEAFF
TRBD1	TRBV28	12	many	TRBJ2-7	TGTGCCAGCTCGACAGGGTGGGACGAGCAGTACTTC	CASSTGWDEQYF
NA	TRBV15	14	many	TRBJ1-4	TGTGCCACCAGCGGAACATCCCTAAGGGAAAAACTGTTTTTT	CATSGTSLREKLFF
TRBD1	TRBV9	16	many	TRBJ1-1	TGTGCCAGCAGCCCCCGACAGGGTCAACGGAACACTGAAGCTTTCTTT	CASSPRQGQRNTEAFF
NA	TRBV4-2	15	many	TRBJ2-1	TGTGCCAGCAGCCAAGTGAGCGGCTCCTACAATGAGCAGTTCTTC	CASSQVSGSYNEQFF
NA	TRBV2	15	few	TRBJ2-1	TGTGCCAGCAGTGAAGTACGGGGGTCCTACAATGAGCAGTTCTTC	CASSEVRGSYNEQFF
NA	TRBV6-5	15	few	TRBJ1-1	TGTGCCAGCAGTTACTCGAGGGGGGGGAATACTGAAGCTTTCTTT	CASSYSRGGNTEAFF
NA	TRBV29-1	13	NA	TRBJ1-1	TGCAGCGTTCAAGACGGGAGAGGCACTGAAGCTTTCTTT	CSVQDGRGTEAFF
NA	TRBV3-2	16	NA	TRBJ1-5	TGTGCCAGCAGCCAAGATCCGGGACAGGGATGTCAGCCCCAGCATTTT	CASSQDPGQGCQPQHF
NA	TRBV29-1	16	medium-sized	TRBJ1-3	TGCAGCGTTGAAGATCCTGACGCGAGAAAGGGAAACACCATATATTTT	CSVEDPDARKGNTIYF
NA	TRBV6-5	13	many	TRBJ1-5	TGTGCCAGCAGCTGGGACACCCATCAGCCCCAGCATTTT	CASSWDTHQPQHF
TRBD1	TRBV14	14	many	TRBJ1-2	TGTGCCAGCAGCCAGTCGGGGACAGCGAGGGGCTACACCTTC	CASSQSGTARGYTF
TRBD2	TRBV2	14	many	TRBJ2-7	TGTGCCAGCAGCCAACTAGCGGGGGAGGTATGGCAGTACTTC	CASSQLAGEVWQYF
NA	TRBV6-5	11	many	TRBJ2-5	TGTGCCAGCAGTTACGAGGAGACCCAGTACTTC	CASSYEETQYF
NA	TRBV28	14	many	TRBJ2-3	TGTGCCAGCAGTCATGGTGCCCCCACAGATACGCAGTATTTT	CASSHGAPTDTQYF
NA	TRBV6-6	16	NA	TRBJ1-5	TGTGCCAGCAGCTATGAAGGGATTTATAGCAATCAGCCCCAGCATTTT	CASSYEGIYSNQPQHF
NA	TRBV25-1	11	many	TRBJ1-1	TGTGCCAGCAGTGGGGGCACTGAAGCTTTCTTT	CASSGGTEAFF
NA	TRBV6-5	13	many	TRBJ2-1	TGTGCCAGCCAGGGCGGGGCCCGCGATGAGCAGTTCTTC	CASQGGARDEQFF
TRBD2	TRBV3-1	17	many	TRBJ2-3	TGTGCCAGCAGCCAAGTCCTGCAAGCGGGGTTCACAGATACGCAGTATTTT	CASSQVLQAGFTDTQYF